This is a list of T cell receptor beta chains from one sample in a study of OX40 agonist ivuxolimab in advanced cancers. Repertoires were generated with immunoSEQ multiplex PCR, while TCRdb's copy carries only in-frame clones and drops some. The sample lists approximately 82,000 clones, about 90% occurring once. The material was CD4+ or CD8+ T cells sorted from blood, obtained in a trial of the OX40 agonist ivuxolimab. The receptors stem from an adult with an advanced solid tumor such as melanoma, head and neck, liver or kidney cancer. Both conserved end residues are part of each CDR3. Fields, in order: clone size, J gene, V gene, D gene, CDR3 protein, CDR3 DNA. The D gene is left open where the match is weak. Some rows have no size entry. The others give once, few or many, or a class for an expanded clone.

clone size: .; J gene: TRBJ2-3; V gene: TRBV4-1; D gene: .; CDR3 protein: CASSQVSAGEDTQYF; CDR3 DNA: TGCGCCAGCAGCCAAGTTTCGGCAGGGGAAGATACGCAGTATTTT
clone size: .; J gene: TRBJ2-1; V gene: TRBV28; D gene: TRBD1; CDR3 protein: CATGTGIFPAVGRSYNEQFF; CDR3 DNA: TGTGCCACCGGGACAGGAATTTTCCCTGCCGTTGGACGCTCCTACAATGAGCAGTTCTTC
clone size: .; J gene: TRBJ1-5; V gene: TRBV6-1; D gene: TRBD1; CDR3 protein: CASSEFNRGLYGGNQPQHF; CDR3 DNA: TGTGCCAGCAGTGAATTCAACAGGGGGCTTTATGGGGGCAATCAGCCCCAGCATTTT
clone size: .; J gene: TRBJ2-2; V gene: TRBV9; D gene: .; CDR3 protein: CASSVNSLNPGELFF; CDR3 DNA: TGTGCCAGCAGCGTAAACAGTCTGAACCCCGGGGAGCTGTTTTTT
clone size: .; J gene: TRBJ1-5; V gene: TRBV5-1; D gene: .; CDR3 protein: CASSLAGQANQPQHF; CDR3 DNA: TGCGCCAGCAGCTTGGCCGGGCAGGCTAATCAGCCCCAGCATTTT
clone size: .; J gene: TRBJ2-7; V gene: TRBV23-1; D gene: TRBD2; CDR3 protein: CASSQSEGGRALQYF; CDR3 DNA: TGCGCCAGCAGTCAATCGGAGGGCGGGAGGGCGTTGCAGTACTTC
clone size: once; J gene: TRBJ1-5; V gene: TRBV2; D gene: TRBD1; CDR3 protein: CASRKDRAENQPQHF; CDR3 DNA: TGTGCCAGCAGGAAAGACAGGGCAGAGAATCAGCCCCAGCATTTT
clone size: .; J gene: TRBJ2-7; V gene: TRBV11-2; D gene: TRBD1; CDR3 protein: CASSLGDRAFLSYEQYF; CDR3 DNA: TGTGCCAGCAGCTTAGGGGACAGGGCCTTCTTATCCTACGAGCAGTACTTC
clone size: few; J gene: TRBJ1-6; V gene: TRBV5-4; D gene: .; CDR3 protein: CASSLTGMNSPLHF; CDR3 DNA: TGTGCCAGCAGCCTTACTGGGATGAATTCACCCCTCCACTTT
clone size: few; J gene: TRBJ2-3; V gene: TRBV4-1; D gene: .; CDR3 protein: CASSLQPQRPTDTQYF; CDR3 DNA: TGCGCCAGCAGCCTCCAGCCCCAAAGGCCCACAGATACGCAGTATTTT
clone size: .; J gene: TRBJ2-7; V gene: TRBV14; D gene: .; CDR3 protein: CASSQGSQGGVYEQYF; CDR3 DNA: TGTGCCAGCAGCCAAGGGAGTCAGGGCGGGGTCTACGAGCAGTACTTC
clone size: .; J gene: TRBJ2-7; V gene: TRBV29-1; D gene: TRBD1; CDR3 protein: CSVGPPSGTGGEQYF; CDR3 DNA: TGCAGCGTTGGGCCCCCCTCCGGGACAGGGGGCGAGCAGTACTTC
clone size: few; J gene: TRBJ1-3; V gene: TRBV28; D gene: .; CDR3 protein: CASRPYAGTGNTIYF; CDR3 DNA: TGTGCCAGCAGGCCCTACGCAGGGACTGGAAACACCATATATTTT
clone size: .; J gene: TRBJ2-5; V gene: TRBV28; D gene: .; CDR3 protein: CASSIGETQYF; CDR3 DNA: TGTGCCAGCAGTATCGGGGAGACCCAGTACTTC
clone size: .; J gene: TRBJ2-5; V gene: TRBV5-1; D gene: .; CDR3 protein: CASSPDVLGGEETQYF; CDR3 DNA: TGCGCCAGCAGTCCGGACGTGTTAGGGGGAGAAGAGACCCAGTACTTC
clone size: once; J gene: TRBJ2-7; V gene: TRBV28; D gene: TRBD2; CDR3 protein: CASSLGRGGAYEQYF; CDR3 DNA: TGTGCCAGCAGTTTAGGGCGGGGGGGCGCCTACGAGCAGTACTTC
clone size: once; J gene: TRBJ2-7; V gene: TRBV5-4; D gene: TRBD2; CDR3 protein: CASSLGLAGAYEQYF; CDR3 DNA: TGTGCCAGCAGCTTGGGACTAGCGGGAGCATACGAGCAGTACTTC
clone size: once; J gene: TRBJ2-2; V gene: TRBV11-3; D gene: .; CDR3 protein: CASSLTTGELFF; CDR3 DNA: TGTGCCAGCAGCTTAACGACCGGGGAGCTGTTTTTT
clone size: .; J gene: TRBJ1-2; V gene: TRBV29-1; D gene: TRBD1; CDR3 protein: CSGGTGENYGYTF; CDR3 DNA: TGCAGCGGGGGGACAGGGGAAAACTATGGCTACACCTTC
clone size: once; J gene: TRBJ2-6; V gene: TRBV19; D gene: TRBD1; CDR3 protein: CASSLRTGGAVGANVLTF; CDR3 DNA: TGTGCCAGTAGTCTACGGACAGGGGGCGCGGTTGGGGCCAACGTCCTGACTTTC
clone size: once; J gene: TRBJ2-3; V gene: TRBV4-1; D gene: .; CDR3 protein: CASSHSPGQGRRTDTQYF; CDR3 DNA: TGCGCCAGCAGCCATAGTCCGGGACAAGGGAGGAGGACAGATACGCAGTATTTT
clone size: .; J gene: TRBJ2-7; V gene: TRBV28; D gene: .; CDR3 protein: CASSLWGSSYEQYF; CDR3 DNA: TGTGCCAGCAGCCTGTGGGGAAGCTCCTACGAGCAGTACTTC
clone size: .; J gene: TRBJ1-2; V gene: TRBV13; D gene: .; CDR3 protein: CASTPPGLGGYGYTF; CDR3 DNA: TGTGCCAGCACCCCTCCAGGTCTCGGGGGCTATGGCTACACCTTC
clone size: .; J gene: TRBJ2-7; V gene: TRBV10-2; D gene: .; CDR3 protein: CASRDRYEQYF; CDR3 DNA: TGCGCCAGCAGGGACCGTTACGAGCAGTACTTC
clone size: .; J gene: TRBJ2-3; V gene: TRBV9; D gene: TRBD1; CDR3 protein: CASSPRQGSGTDTQYF; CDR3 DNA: TGTGCCAGCAGCCCGCGACAGGGTTCGGGCACAGATACGCAGTATTTT
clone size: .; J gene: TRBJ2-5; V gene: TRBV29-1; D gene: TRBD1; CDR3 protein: CSVLPGGETQYF; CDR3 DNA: TGCAGCGTTCTTCCAGGGGGCGAGACCCAGTACTTC
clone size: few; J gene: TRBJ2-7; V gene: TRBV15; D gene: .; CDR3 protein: CATSSRLGQIPYEQYF; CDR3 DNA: TGTGCCACCAGCAGCCGACTCGGACAGATTCCCTACGAGCAGTACTTC
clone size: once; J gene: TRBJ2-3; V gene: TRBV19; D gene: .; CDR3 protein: CASNRADTQYF; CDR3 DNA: TGTGCCAGTAATAGGGCAGATACGCAGTATTTT